This entry lists 3 T cell receptor beta chains sequenced from one sample in a study of T cell repertoires in cytomegalovirus infection. These receptors' targets are unknown. TCRdb called the reads again in MiXCR, with one record for every CDR3 protein. The table lists about 920,000 distinct CDR3 sequences, around 29% of them singletons. The sample consisted of cultured CD8+ T cells from PBMCs, taken from culture after CMV antigen stimulation. These receptors originate from a human donor in good health (CMV status not recorded). Some clones in this sample may be carry-over from other donors' samples.

This chain links TRBV6-2 or TRBV6-3 with TRBJ2-2, with D possibly TRBD2 on 6 matching bases. This CDR3 has 17 residues. Trimming removed 1 base from V and 2 bases from J, with 14 bases in between. CDR1 and CDR2 from the germline V gene are MNHEY and SVGEGT. CDR3 region: CASSYLASGPNTGELFF. DNA for the CDR3: TGTGCCAGCAGTTACTTGGCGAGCGGGCCTAACACCGGGGAGCTGTTTTTT.

The V gene is TRBV27, the J gene TRBJ2-1; no reliable D call. Trimming left V 3 bases short and J 6 bases short, with 12 bases between. This CDR3 comprises 14 residues. Germline lookup yields CDR1 MNHEY and CDR2 SMNVEV (reference sequence). The CDR3, as DNA: TGTGCCAGCAGTTTCCGGGCCCGGCTCAATGAGCAGTTCTTC. This sequence encodes CASSFRARLNEQFF.

This chain connects TRBV6-2 or TRBV6-3 to TRBJ2-3, with D hard to call. The CDR3 totals 16 residues. V dropped 7 bases and J dropped 6 bases, with 23 bases sitting between them. Germline lookup yields CDR1 MNHEY and CDR2 SVGEGT. CDR3 sequence (DNA): TGTGCCAGCACAAGTAGGGCAGGCCGAGCAAGGGATACGCAGTATTTT. Protein product: CASTSRAGRARDTQYF.